The 28 T cell receptor beta chains reported below all come from one sample, sequenced in a study of T cells of healthy individuals. TCRdb fed the 5' RACE reads into MiXCR, producing one record per CDR3 protein. The sample records nearly 100,000 distinct CDR3 sequences, about 16% being singletons. These receptors originate from a human donor in good health.

The chain combines TRBV27 with TRBJ2-4; D may be TRBD2 (6 bases). Germline V gene sequence: CDR1 MNHEY, CDR2 SMNVEV (reference sequence). V lost 5 bases to trimming and J lost 3 bases, with 11 bases between them. CDR3 length equals 14 residues. DNA for the CDR3: TGTGCCAGCAGTCCACCCGGGGGCAAAAACATTCAGTACTTC. Translation: CASSPPGGKNIQYF.

J is TRBJ1-5 and V is TRBV2; D is unresolved. CDR1 is SNHLY, CDR2 FYNNEI, per germline. The CDR3 totals 15 residues. Trimming removed 1 base from V and 3 bases from J, with 10 bases in between. The CDR3 coding sequence is TGTGCCAGCAGTGAAGGGCCGGGCCTCAATCAGCCCCAGCATTTT. Translation gives CASSEGPGLNQPQHF.

This clonotype has more than one count but fewer than ten. The J gene is TRBJ1-5, the V gene TRBV28, with D tentatively TRBD1 (5 bases). V was shortened by 7 bases and J by 5 bases, with 18 bases between the two germline ends. CDR1 and CDR2 (germline): MDHEN, SYDVKM. This CDR3 comprises 15 residues. Written as DNA, the CDR3 is TGTGCCAGCACCATAATGGGGGAGGGAGATCAGCCCCAGCATTTT. This codes for CASTIMGEGDQPQHF.

This clonotype occurred many times. The chain links TRBV5-1 to TRBJ2-3; possibly TRBD1 or TRBD2 for D (6 bases each). Looked up from germline, CDR1 is SGHRS and CDR2 is YFSETQ. V was clipped by 2 bases and J by 1 base, with 14 bases between them. The CDR3 extends over 16 amino acids. This CDR3 reads CASSFSGGQGTDTQYF. CDR3 in DNA: TGCGCCAGCAGCTTCAGTGGGGGGCAAGGCACAGATACGCAGTATTTT.

This clonotype showed up just a few times. The chain combines TRBV27 with TRBJ1-1; D is perhaps TRBD1 (5 bases). The CDR3 runs 14 residues. CDR1 is MNHEY and CDR2 is SMNVEV in the germline V gene (reference sequence). Trimming stripped 7 bases from V and 3 bases from J, with 15 bases between. The CDR3 bases are TGTGCCAGCACCCCCTCAGGGATCGACACTGAAGCTTTCTTT. The encoded protein is CASTPSGIDTEAFF.

This clonotype was counted many times. The chain uses TRBV7-2 and TRBJ1-1, with D uncertain. CDR3 length: 12 amino acids. CDR1 and CDR2 from the germline V gene are SGHTA and FQGNSA. Trimming left V 3 bases short and J 5 bases short, with 7 bases between. The CDR3 reads CASSFLRTEAFF. As DNA, the CDR3 is TGTGCCAGCAGCTTTTTAAGGACTGAAGCTTTCTTT.

At least ten counts were recorded for this clonotype. The V and J genes are TRBV28 and TRBJ2-2, with 14 bases aligning to TRBD2. This CDR3 contains 17 residues. The V and J ends lost 3 bases and 4 bases, in that order; junction bases with no gene match: 4. The germline V gene encodes CDR1 MDHEN and CDR2 SYDVKM. The CDR3: CASSFMGTSGSTGELFF. Here the CDR3 DNA reads TGTGCCAGCAGTTTTATGGGGACTAGCGGGAGCACCGGGGAGCTGTTTTTT.

This clonotype has ten or more counts. This sequence joins TRBV20-1 and TRBJ2-7, with D perhaps given as TRBD1 or TRBD2 (5 bases each). The CDR3 has 11 amino acids. Germline V gives CDR1 DFQATT, CDR2 SNEGSKA (reference sequence). Between the trimmed V and J ends, which lost 6 bases and 3 bases, there was a span of 9 bases. Written as DNA, the CDR3 is TGCAGTGCCCTTGGGGGCTACGAGCAGTACTTC. Protein product: CSALGGYEQYF.

This clonotype appeared a few times. This chain joins TRBV5-1 and TRBJ2-2; 7 positions match TRBD2. The CDR3 is made up of 16 amino acids. Germline trimming cut 4 bases from V and 5 bases from J; bases unmatched to any gene: 11. Germline lookup yields CDR1 SGHRS and CDR2 YFSETQ. For the CDR3, the DNA is TGCGCCAGCAGCCCGGGAGGCGGGAGCGGGACCGGGGAGCTGTTTTTT. Its protein product is CASSPGGGSGTGELFF.

The chain couples TRBV7-9 to TRBJ2-3; 12 bases map to TRBD2. CDR1 and CDR2 (germline): SEHNR, FQNEAQ (reference sequence). V lost 5 bases to trimming and J lost 2 bases; unmatched junction nucleotides: 2. This CDR3 comprises 15 residues. CDR3 in DNA: TGTGCCAGCAGCCGGACTAGCGGGAACACAGATACGCAGTATTTT. Amino acid sequence: CASSRTSGNTDTQYF.

This chain joins TRBV4-3 and TRBJ2-2, with D tentatively TRBD2 (6 bases). From germline, CDR1 is LGHNA and CDR2 YSLEER. The CDR3 is 12 residues long. The V and J ends lost 4 bases and 7 bases respectively, with 7 bases between them. DNA for the CDR3: TGCGCCAGCAGCCGGGGGGTCGGGGAGCTGTTTTTT. Encoded protein: CASSRGVGELFF.

The V call is TRBV27, the J call TRBJ2-7; TRBD1 aligns across 9 bases. The V gene's germline CDR1 is MNHEY and CDR2 SMNVEV (reference sequence). After removal of 7 bases from V and 0 bases from J, the junction contained 13 bases not matched to a gene. This CDR3 comprises 17 residues. The CDR3 DNA sequence: TGTGCCAGCACCCGAAGGGCGGGACAGGGATTCTCCTACGAGCAGTACTTC. It encodes CASTRRAGQGFSYEQYF.

This clonotype was counted a few times. This chain uses TRBV28 with TRBJ2-7; 7 nucleotides align to TRBD1. The germline gives CDR1 MDHEN, CDR2 SYDVKM. The CDR3 is 12 residues long. J lost 6 bases, V lost 6 bases, and 5 bases had no gene match. CDR3 sequence (DNA): TGTGCCAGCAGGCCGACAGGGTTCGAGCAGTACTTC. It codes for CASRPTGFEQYF.

The genes are TRBV7-2 and TRBJ2-5; D is undetermined. The CDR3 has 14 amino acids. Germline assignment: CDR1 SGHTA and CDR2 FQGNSA. V shed 2 bases and J shed 4 bases, with 11 bases lying between them. The CDR3 protein is CASSLYGPSETQYF. The CDR3 bases are TGTGCCAGCAGCTTATACGGTCCCTCAGAGACCCAGTACTTC.

This clonotype has at least ten counts. The CDR3 protein is CSVSGGASTDTQYF. The CDR3 bases are TGCAGCGTTTCCGGAGGGGCTAGCACAGATACGCAGTATTTT. The chain carries TRBV29-1 and TRBJ2-3, with D maybe TRBD2 (6 bases). V lost 5 bases to trimming and J lost 0 bases, with 12 bases between them. Germline V gene sequence: CDR1 SQVTM, CDR2 ANQGSEA. The CDR3 length is 14 residues.

The rearrangement uses TRBV7-2 and TRBJ1-5; the D gene is possibly TRBD1 (5 bases). Germline CDR1 SGHTA, CDR2 FQGNSA. The CDR3 is made up of 14 amino acids. V was pared by 3 bases and J by 7 bases, with 13 bases between. The CDR3 protein is CASSLGGWGQPQHF. DNA for the CDR3: TGTGCCAGCAGCTTGGGGGGATGGGGGCAGCCCCAGCATTTT.

The chain's CDR3 is CASSYSGRKVNEQFF. The CDR3 region has the DNA TGTGCCAGCAGTTACTCCGGCCGGAAAGTCAATGAGCAGTTCTTC. The V and J genes are TRBV6-2 or TRBV6-3 and TRBJ2-1; D unresolved. The germline gives CDR1 MNHEY, CDR2 SVGEGT. The CDR3 runs 15 residues. The V and J ends lost 0 bases and 6 bases respectively, with 12 bases between them.

This clonotype has ten or more counts. J is TRBJ1-5 and V is TRBV6-1; D is perhaps TRBD1 (6 bases). Trimming took off 2 bases at V and 3 bases at J, with 26 bases between the two ends. CDR3 length: 20 residues. Germline lookup yields CDR1 MNHNS and CDR2 SASEGT. CDR3 nucleotide sequence: TGTGCCAGCAGTGAACGCATCGGGAGCTACAGGGAAGGGGACAATCAGCCCCAGCATTTT. It specifies CASSERIGSYREGDNQPQHF.

This clonotype appeared a few times. The gene calls are TRBV6-5 and TRBJ1-5, with D maybe TRBD1 (6 bases). Trimming took off 5 bases at V and 7 bases at J, with 21 bases between the two ends. The CDR3 covers 16 residues. Germline V gives CDR1 MNHEY, CDR2 SVGAGI. The CDR3 sequence is CASSGTGKGDGQPQHF. The CDR3, as DNA: TGTGCCAGCAGTGGAACAGGGAAGGGGGACGGACAGCCCCAGCATTTT.

J is TRBJ1-6 and V is TRBV5-1; D not certain. The CDR3 loop spans 13 amino acids. Trimming removed 4 bases from V and 7 bases from J, with 9 bases in between. Germline loops: CDR1 SGHRS, CDR2 YFSETQ. CDR3 protein: CASSEWSNSPLHF. CDR3 bases: TGCGCCAGCAGCGAATGGTCGAATTCACCCCTCCACTTT.

The chain uses TRBV7-9 and TRBJ2-2, with TRBD2 identical over 7 bases. The CDR3 extends over 15 amino acids. The V and J ends lost 6 bases and 4 bases, in that order; junction bases with no gene match: 8. Germline V gives CDR1 SEHNR, CDR2 FQNEAQ (reference sequence). This chain's CDR3 is CASRYNSGPTGELFF. The DNA for the CDR3 is TGTGCCAGCAGGTACAATAGCGGGCCCACCGGGGAGCTGTTTTTT.

This clonotype has only a few counts. V usage is TRBV15 and J usage is TRBJ2-5; perhaps D is TRBD1 or TRBD2 (5 bases each). The CDR3 consists of 15 residues. Germline V gene data show CDR1 as LNHNV and CDR2 as YYDKDF (reference sequence). The V gene lost 2 bases and the J gene lost 1 base, with 11 bases spanning the gap. DNA of the CDR3: TGTGCCACCAGCAGAACTAGGACACCCCAAGAGACCCAGTACTTC. Its translation: CATSRTRTPQETQYF. Complete variable domain (other parts from reference TRBV15 and TRBJ2-5): DAMVIQNPRYQVTQFGKPVTLSCSQTLNHNVMYWYQQKSSQAPKLLFHYYDKDFNNEADTPDNFQSRRPNTSFCFLDIRSPGLGDTAMYLCATSRTRTPQETQYFGPGTRLLVL.

This clonotype was seen many times. The chain recombines TRBV5-1 with TRBJ1-2; D unresolved. The CDR3 covers 15 residues. CDR1 and CDR2 from the germline V gene are SGHRS and YFSETQ. V lost 0 bases, J lost 2 bases, and 11 bases lay in between. CDR3 sequence (DNA): TGCGCCAGCAGCTTGGGGCTGGGTCTGAACTATGGCTACACCTTC. Its protein is CASSLGLGLNYGYTF. Supplemented by reference TRBV5-1 and TRBJ1-2, the full variable domain reads KAGVTQTPRYLIKTRGQQVTLSCSPISGHRSVSWYQQTPGQGLQFLFEYFSETQRNKGNFPGRFSGRQFSNSRSEMNVSTLELGDSALYLCASSLGLGLNYGYTFGSGTRLTVV.

As concerns this clonotype: This clone may be a read error of a much larger clone one base away. The V and J genes are TRBV20-1 and TRBJ2-7, with D uncertain. The CDR3 contains 11 residues. Germline V lookup: CDR1 DFQATT, CDR2 SNEGSKA (reference sequence). The CDR3 region is CGAREDYEQYF. The CDR3 coding sequence is TGCGGTGCTAGGGAAGATTACGAGCAGTACTTC.

This clonotype appeared a few times. This sequence joins TRBV7-6 and TRBJ1-5; no firm D call. Germline V gives CDR1 SGHVS, CDR2 FNYEAQ. The V gene lost 1 base and the J gene lost 5 bases, with 6 bases spanning the gap. The CDR3 length is 13 residues. Here the CDR3 DNA reads TGTGCCAGCAGCTTAGTGGAGCATCAGCCCCAGCATTTT. It translates to CASSLVEHQPQHF. The full variable domain, with the rest looked up from reference TRBV7-6 and TRBJ1-5, is GAGVSQSPRYKVTKRGQDVALRCDPISGHVSLYWYRQALGQGPEFLTYFNYEAQQDKSGLPNDRFSAERPEGSISTLTIQRTEQRDSAMYRCASSLVEHQPQHFGDGTRLSIL.

This clonotype was recorded many times. The chain carries TRBV6-2 or TRBV6-3 and TRBJ2-2; TRBD2 aligns across 8 bases. The V gene end was trimmed by 5 bases and the J gene end by 4 bases; junction bases not matched to a gene: 3. CDR1 is MNHEY and CDR2 is SVGEGT in the germline V gene. CDR3 length: 14 residues. The CDR3: CASSPGGVTGELFF. CDR3 nucleotides: TGTGCCAGCAGTCCCGGGGGGGTCACCGGGGAGCTGTTTTTT.

CDR3 sequence (DNA): TGTGCCAGCAGCCCCTCTGCCGAGAAGGGGTATGGCTACACCTTC. Its protein product is CASSPSAEKGYGYTF. This sequence joins TRBV16 and TRBJ1-2, with D perhaps matching TRBD1 (5 bases). The CDR3 covers 15 residues. V lost 4 bases and J 5 bases, leaving 17 bases between the germline ends. In germline, CDR1 is KGHSY, CDR2 FQNENV.

This clonotype was recorded a few times. V and J are TRBV20-1 and TRBJ2-4; maybe TRBD2 (6 bases). Germline CDR1 is DFQATT and CDR2 is SNEGSKA (reference sequence). The CDR3 runs to 11 residues. Trimming stripped 5 bases from V and 9 bases from J, with 11 bases between. CDR3 sequence (DNA): TGCAGTGCTTGGACGGGGGTCATTCAGTACTTC. Translation: CSAWTGVIQYF.